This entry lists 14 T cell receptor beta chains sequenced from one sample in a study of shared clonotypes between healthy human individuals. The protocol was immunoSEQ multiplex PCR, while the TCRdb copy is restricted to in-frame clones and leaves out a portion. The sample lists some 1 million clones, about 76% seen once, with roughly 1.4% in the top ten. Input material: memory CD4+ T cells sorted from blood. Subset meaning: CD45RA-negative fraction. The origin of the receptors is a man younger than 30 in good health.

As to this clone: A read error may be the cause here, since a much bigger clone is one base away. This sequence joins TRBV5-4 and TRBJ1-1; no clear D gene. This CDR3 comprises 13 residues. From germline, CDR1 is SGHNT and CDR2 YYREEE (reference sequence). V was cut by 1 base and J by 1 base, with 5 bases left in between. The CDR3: CASSLRANTEAFF. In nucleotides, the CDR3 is TGTGCCAGCAGCTTGAGGGCGAACACTGAAGCTTTCTTT.

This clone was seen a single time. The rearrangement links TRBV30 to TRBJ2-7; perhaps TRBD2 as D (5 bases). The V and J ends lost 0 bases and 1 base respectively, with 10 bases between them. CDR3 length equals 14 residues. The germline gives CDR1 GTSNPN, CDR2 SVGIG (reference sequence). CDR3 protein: CAWSVLGDSYEQYF. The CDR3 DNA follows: TGTGCCTGGAGTGTACTAGGAGATTCCTACGAGCAGTACTTC. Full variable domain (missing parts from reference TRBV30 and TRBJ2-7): SQTIHQWPATLVQPVGSPLSLECTVEGTSNPNLYWYRQAAGRGLQLLFYSVGIGQISSEVPQNLSASRPQDRQFILSSKKLLLSDSGFYLCAWSVLGDSYEQYFGPGTRLTVT.

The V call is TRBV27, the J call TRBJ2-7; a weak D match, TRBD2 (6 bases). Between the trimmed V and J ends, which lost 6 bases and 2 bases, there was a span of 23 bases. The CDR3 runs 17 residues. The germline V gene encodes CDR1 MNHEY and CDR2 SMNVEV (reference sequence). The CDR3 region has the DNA TGTGCCAGCAGCCAACCACAAAGGAGGGGTAGAGCCTACGAGCAGTACTTC. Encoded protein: CASSQPQRRGRAYEQYF.

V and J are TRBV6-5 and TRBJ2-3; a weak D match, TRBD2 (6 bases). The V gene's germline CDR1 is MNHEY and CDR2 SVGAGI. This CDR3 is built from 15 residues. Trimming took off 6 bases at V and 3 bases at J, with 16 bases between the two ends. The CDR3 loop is CASRSRDFGTDTQYF. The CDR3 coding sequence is TGTGCCAGCAGGTCCCGGGACTTTGGTACAGATACGCAGTATTTT.

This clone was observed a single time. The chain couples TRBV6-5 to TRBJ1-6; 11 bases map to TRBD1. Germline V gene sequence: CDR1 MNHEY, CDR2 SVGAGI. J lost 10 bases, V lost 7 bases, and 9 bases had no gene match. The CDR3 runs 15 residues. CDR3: CASTNRGQGGSPLHF. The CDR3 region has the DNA TGTGCCAGCACAAACCGGGGACAGGGGGGATCACCCCTCCACTTT.

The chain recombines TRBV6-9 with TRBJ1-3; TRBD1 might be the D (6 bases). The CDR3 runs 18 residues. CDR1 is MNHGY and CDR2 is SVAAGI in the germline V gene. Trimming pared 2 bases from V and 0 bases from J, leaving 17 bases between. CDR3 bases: TGTGCCAGCAGTTATACAGGGAGGGAGGATAACTCTGGAAACACCATATATTTT. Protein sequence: CASSYTGREDNSGNTIYF.

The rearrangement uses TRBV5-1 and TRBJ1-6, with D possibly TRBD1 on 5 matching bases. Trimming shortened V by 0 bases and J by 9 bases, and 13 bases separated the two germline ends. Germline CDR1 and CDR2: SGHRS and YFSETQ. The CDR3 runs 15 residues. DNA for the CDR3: TGCGCCAGCAGCTTGGAGGGGACCCGGACTTCACCCCTCCACTTT. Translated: CASSLEGTRTSPLHF.

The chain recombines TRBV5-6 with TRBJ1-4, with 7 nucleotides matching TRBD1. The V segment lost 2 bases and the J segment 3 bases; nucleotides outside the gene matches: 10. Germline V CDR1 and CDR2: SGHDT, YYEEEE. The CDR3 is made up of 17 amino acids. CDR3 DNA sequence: TGTGCCAGCAGCTTAGTAGGACAGGTTGGGTCTAATGAAAAACTGTTTTTT. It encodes CASSLVGQVGSNEKLFF.

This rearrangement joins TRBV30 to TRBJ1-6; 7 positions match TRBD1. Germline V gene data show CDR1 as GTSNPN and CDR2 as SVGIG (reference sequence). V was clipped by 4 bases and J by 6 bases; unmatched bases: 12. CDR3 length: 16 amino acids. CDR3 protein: CAWNPLLQGVNSPLHF. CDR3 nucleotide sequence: TGTGCCTGGAACCCCCTTTTGCAGGGGGTTAATTCACCCCTCCACTTT.

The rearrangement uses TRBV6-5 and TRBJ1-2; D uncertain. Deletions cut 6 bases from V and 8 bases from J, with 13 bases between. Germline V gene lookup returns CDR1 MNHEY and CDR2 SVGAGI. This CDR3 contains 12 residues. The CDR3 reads CASRYRTSGYTF. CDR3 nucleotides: TGTGCCAGCAGATATCGGACGAGCGGCTACACCTTC.

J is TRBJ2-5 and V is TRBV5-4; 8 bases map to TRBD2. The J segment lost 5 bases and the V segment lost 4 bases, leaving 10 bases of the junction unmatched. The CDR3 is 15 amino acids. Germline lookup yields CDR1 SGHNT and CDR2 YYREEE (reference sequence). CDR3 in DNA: TGTGCCAGCAGCCAGGGACTAGTGGAGGGGGAGACCCAGTACTTC. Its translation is CASSQGLVEGETQYF.

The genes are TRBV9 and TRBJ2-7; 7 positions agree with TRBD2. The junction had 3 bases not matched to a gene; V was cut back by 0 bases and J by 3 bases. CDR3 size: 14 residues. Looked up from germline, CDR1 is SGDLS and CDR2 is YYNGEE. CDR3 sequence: CASSVGTRNYEQYF. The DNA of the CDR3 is TGTGCCAGCAGCGTAGGGACTAGAAACTACGAGCAGTACTTC.

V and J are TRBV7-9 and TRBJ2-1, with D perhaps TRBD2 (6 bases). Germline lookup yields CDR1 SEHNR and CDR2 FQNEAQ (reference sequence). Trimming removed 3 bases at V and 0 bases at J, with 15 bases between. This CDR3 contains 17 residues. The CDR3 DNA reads TGTGCCAGCAGCTTCCCCTTAGCGGTTCCCTCCTACAATGAGCAGTTCTTC. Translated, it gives CASSFPLAVPSYNEQFF. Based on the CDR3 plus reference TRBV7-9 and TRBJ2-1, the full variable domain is DTGVSQNPRHKITKRGQNVTFRCDPISEHNRLYWYRQTLGQGPEFLTYFQNEAQLEKSRLLSDRFSAERPKGSFSTLEIQRTEQGDSAMYLCASSFPLAVPSYNEQFFGPGTRLTVL.

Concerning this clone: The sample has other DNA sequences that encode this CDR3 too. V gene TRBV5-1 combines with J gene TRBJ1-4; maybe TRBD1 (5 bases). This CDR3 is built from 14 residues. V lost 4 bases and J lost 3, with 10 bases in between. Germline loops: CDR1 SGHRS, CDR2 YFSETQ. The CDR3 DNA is TGCGCCAGCAGCCCCGGGACGGCTAATGAAAAACTGTTTTTT. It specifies CASSPGTANEKLFF. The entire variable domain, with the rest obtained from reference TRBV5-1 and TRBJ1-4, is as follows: KAGVTQTPRYLIKTRGQQVTLSCSPISGHRSVSWYQQTPGQGLQFLFEYFSETQRNKGNFPGRFSGRQFSNSRSEMNVSTLELGDSALYLCASSPGTANEKLFFGSGTQLSVL.